This T cell receptor (beta chain) was identified during a study of T cell repertoires in cytomegalovirus infection. Study as a whole: Shared public TCR beta signatures pointed to both CMV infection and a matching HLA type.

Study results and limitations: Dominant in the ex vivo response were TCR beta clonotypes restricted by HLA-C and specific for CMV.

Details on this clonotype: The antigen remains unidentified.

TCRdb itself ran the reads through MiXCR, one entry per CDR3 protein. The table has about 900,000 distinct CDR3 sequences, roughly 30% seen once; the top ten hold over 13%. The sequence came from a human donor in good health (CMV status not recorded). Some clones in this sample may be carry-over from other donors' samples. Sequencing was performed on cultured CD8+ T cells from PBMCs, taken from culture after CMV antigen stimulation.

In DNA, the CDR3 is TGCGCCAGCAGCTGGGGAAGAATGGGGATGAGGAGTGAAGCTTTCTTT. This sequence encodes CASSWGRMGMRSEAFF. The chain joins TRBV5-1 to TRBJ1-1; the D is unclear. V lost 3 bases and J 7 bases, leaving 22 bases between the germline ends. The CDR3 is 16 amino acids. Germline lookup yields CDR1 SGHRS and CDR2 YFSETQ.